Sequencing of this T cell receptor beta chain was carried out in a study of cytomegalovirus exposure and HLA in healthy donors. Background on the study: Most genotyped donors, 75% to 85% of more than 300, had Caucasian-associated genetic ancestry.

A multiplex PCR was run with 60 Vbeta primers and 13 Jbeta primers. Per the original methods: Roughly 9.9 million shared chains were among the about 80 million unique TCR beta chains that a later analysis counted. Assay: immunoSEQ multiplex PCR; the TCRdb copy retains only in-frame clones and omits some. V, J and clone size were drawn from that table, and D and trimming were deduced from the DNA. The repertoire holds 130,000 to 150,000 clones, with roughly 80% as singletons. These donors counted as nominally healthy when sampled, but unrecorded immune exposures were likely. Losses at the gene ends were 1 base for V and 5 bases for J; bases not matched to a gene: 1. The CDR3 is made up of 15 amino acids. CDR1 and CDR2 from the germline V gene are SGHVS and FNYEAQ.

This TCR was sampled from a woman in her thirties or forties in good health and CMV-seropositive. The chain couples TRBV7-6 to TRBJ2-1; 11 bases are a match to TRBD2. What was sequenced was PBMCs. The CDR3 bases are TGTGCCAGCAGCTTAGGACTAGCGGGAAACAATGAGCAGTTCTTC. Residues: CASSLGLAGNNEQFF.